The 27 T cell receptor beta chains in this list originate from one sample, sequenced in a study of T-cell memory formation after mild COVID-19. MiXCR, run by TCRdb on the 5' RACE reads, gives a single entry per CDR3 protein. This sample carries approximately 490,000 distinct CDR3 sequences, approximately 20% of them seen once, and the ten largest clones take approximately 12%. Material for sequencing was PBMCs or a T cell subset sorted from them (not recorded which). The receptors stem from an adult woman who had mild COVID-19 (a few samples of this study predate the infection). Cell type and time point are not known.

This clonotype came up a few times. This chain uses TRBV7-8 with TRBJ2-3; the D gene is possibly TRBD1 (6 bases). Germline assignment: CDR1 SGHVS and CDR2 FQNEAQ. This CDR3 spans 18 amino acids. Trimming took off 2 bases at V and 4 bases at J, with 22 bases between the two ends. The DNA for the CDR3 is TGTGCCAGCAGCTTACTGGGGGCAGGGTCCCCCATCTCAGATACGCAGTATTTT. It encodes CASSLLGAGSPISDTQYF.

This clonotype is a singleton in its sample. This rearrangement joins TRBV21-1 to TRBJ2-5; the table's TRBD1 call for D was not verified on the DNA. TRBV21-1 is a known pseudogene. This CDR3 spans 12 amino acids. The CDR3, as DNA: TGTGTTGTGGGGGGCGCCAGGGAGACCCAGTACTTC. It specifies CVVGGARETQYF.

This clonotype has more than one count but fewer than ten. The V gene is TRBV20-1, the J gene TRBJ1-3, with 9 nucleotides matching TRBD1. Trimming at V came to 3 bases and at J to 2 bases, leaving 5 bases not matched to a gene. The CDR3 has 15 amino acids. Per the germline V gene, CDR1 is DFQATT and CDR2 is SNEGSKA (reference sequence). The CDR3 is CSASPQGATGNTIYF. The CDR3 DNA follows: TGCAGTGCTAGCCCACAGGGGGCAACTGGAAACACCATATATTTT.

This clonotype has more than one count but fewer than ten. The CDR3 here is CASSPVGGTEAFF. For the CDR3, the DNA is TGTGCCAGCTCACCGGTGGGGGGCACTGAAGCTTTCTTT. The rearrangement links TRBV18 to TRBJ1-1; D might be TRBD1 (5 bases). The CDR3 totals 13 residues. V shed 3 bases and J shed 4 bases, with 9 bases lying between them. Looked up from germline, CDR1 is KGHSH and CDR2 is LQKENI.

Ten or more counts support this clonotype. The V and J genes are TRBV7-9 and TRBJ1-2; D unclear. This CDR3 comprises 11 residues. Trimming removed 5 bases from V and 1 base from J, with 2 bases in between. In germline, CDR1 is SEHNR, CDR2 FQNEAQ (reference sequence). Written as DNA, the CDR3 is TGTGCCAGCAGCCTTAACTATGGCTACACCTTC. This translates into CASSLNYGYTF.

This clonotype was detected a few times. The genes are TRBV7-4 and TRBJ2-7; possibly TRBD2 for D (6 bases). CDR1 is SGHVT and CDR2 is SQSDAQ in the germline V gene. CDR3 size: 16 residues. V lost 5 bases to trimming and J lost 0 bases, with 17 bases between them. The CDR3 DNA sequence: TGTGCCAGCAGCCCACAGCGGGCGCCCAACTCCTACGAGCAGTACTTC. This sequence encodes CASSPQRAPNSYEQYF.

This clonotype appeared a few times. J is TRBJ2-3 and V is TRBV11-2; a weak D match, TRBD2 (5 bases). Trimming took off 7 bases at V and 0 bases at J, with 20 bases between the two ends. Germline V gene sequence: CDR1 SGHAT, CDR2 FQNNGV. The CDR3 is 17 residues long. The CDR3 is CASNPLSGIVSTDTQYF. The CDR3 DNA is TGTGCCAGCAACCCTCTTTCGGGGATTGTTAGCACAGATACGCAGTATTTT.

The chain carries TRBV4-2 and TRBJ2-3; 15 bases are shared with TRBD2. Unmatched junction bases numbered 3, after V lost 5 bases and J lost 9 bases. The CDR3 runs 14 residues. From germline, CDR1 is LGHNA and CDR2 YNFKEQ. DNA of the CDR3: TGTGCCAGCAGCGAAGGGACTAGCGGGGGGACGCAGTATTTT. Translated: CASSEGTSGGTQYF.

This clonotype was counted a few times. The rearrangement uses TRBV4-3 and TRBJ2-5; 11 positions match TRBD2. V lost 3 bases and J lost 5; bases outside the gene matches: 11. This CDR3 region has 17 residues. CDR1 LGHNA and CDR2 YSLEER come from the germline V gene. CDR3 residues: CASSQTPTSGRVETQYF. The CDR3 DNA is TGCGCCAGCAGCCAGACCCCTACTAGCGGGAGAGTGGAGACCCAGTACTTC.

This clonotype has just a few counts. The V gene is TRBV24-1, the J gene TRBJ2-3, with 7 bases aligning to TRBD1. The V segment lost 5 bases and the J segment 6 bases; nucleotides outside the gene matches: 7. This CDR3 contains 14 residues. Germline CDR1 and CDR2: KGHDR and SFDVKD. This CDR3 reads CATSGGGSVDTQYF. Written as DNA, the CDR3 is TGTGCCACCAGTGGAGGGGGCAGCGTCGATACGCAGTATTTT.

The V and J genes are TRBV12-3 or TRBV12-4 and TRBJ1-3; D is unclear. Trimming left V 6 bases short and J 4 bases short, with 13 bases between. This CDR3 is built from 14 residues. The chain's CDR3 is CASSTWGKGNTIYF. The DNA of the CDR3 is TGTGCCAGCAGCACATGGGGTAAAGGAAACACCATATATTTT.

This sequence joins TRBV5-1 and TRBJ2-7; the D gene is possibly TRBD1 (5 bases). From germline, CDR1 is SGHRS and CDR2 YFSETQ. This CDR3 comprises 12 residues. Trimming took 1 base from V and 6 from J, leaving 8 bases between them. CDR3 region: CASSLYRTEQYF. Here the CDR3 DNA reads TGCGCCAGCAGCTTGTACAGGACCGAGCAGTACTTC.

The table lists this clonotype with many counts. V gene TRBV4-1 combines with J gene TRBJ2-3; TRBD2 aligns across 11 bases. The CDR3 length is 18 residues. V was clipped by 4 bases and J by 0 bases; unmatched bases: 9. Germline-derived CDR1 and CDR2 are MGHRA and YSYEKL. In DNA form, the CDR3 reads TGCGCCAGCAGCCGTATAGCGGGGGGGACCGCAAGCACAGATACGCAGTATTTT. Its translation: CASSRIAGGTASTDTQYF.

A few counts support this clonotype. The chain carries TRBV27 and TRBJ2-1; weak D call: TRBD2 (6 bases). The CDR3 consists of 15 residues. Trimming stripped 2 bases from V and 5 bases from J, with 13 bases between. CDR1 is MNHEY and CDR2 is SMNVEV in the germline V gene (reference sequence). CDR3 sequence reads: CASSLLATSNNEQFF. CDR3 coding DNA: TGTGCCAGCAGTTTACTAGCGACGTCAAACAATGAGCAGTTCTTC.

The chain recombines TRBV5-1 with TRBJ1-6; TRBD1 aligns across 7 bases. V shed 4 bases and J 9 bases; nucleotides not matched to a gene: 10. Germline values: CDR1 SGHRS, CDR2 YFSETQ. The CDR3 totals 15 residues. CDR3 DNA sequence: TGCGCCAGCAGCCCCAGACAGGGTACGAGTTCACCCCTCCACTTT. It yields the protein CASSPRQGTSSPLHF.

The V call is TRBV27, the J call TRBJ1-6; 9 nucleotides line up with TRBD1. CDR1 and CDR2 (germline): MNHEY, SMNVEV (reference sequence). This CDR3 has 15 residues. The V segment lost 2 bases and the J segment 7 bases; nucleotides outside the gene matches: 3. The CDR3 DNA reads as TGTGCCAGCAGTTTAACCGGGACAGGGAATTCACCCCTCCACTTT. Its protein is CASSLTGTGNSPLHF.

This sequence joins TRBV15 and TRBJ2-3, with 7 bases that match TRBD2. The V gene end was trimmed by 2 bases and the J gene end by 0 bases; junction bases not matched to a gene: 5. The CDR3 runs 16 residues. The germline gives CDR1 LNHNV, CDR2 YYDKDF (reference sequence). Here the CDR3 DNA reads TGTGCCACCAGCAGATACAGCGGGGCTAGCACAGATACGCAGTATTTT. Its protein is CATSRYSGASTDTQYF.

Only a few counts were recorded for this clonotype. This chain uses TRBV12-3 or TRBV12-4 with TRBJ1-4; no reliable D call. V was clipped by 7 bases and J by 8 bases, with 20 bases between them. The CDR3 loop spans 15 amino acids. The CDR3 region has the DNA TGTGCCAGCACCAGAGGACTCCGGGCGGGGGAAAAACTGTTTTTT. This translates into CASTRGLRAGEKLFF.

This clonotype was seen only a few times. This sequence joins TRBV7-2 and TRBJ2-7, with D maybe TRBD2 (6 bases). The V gene's germline CDR1 is SGHTA and CDR2 FQGNSA. CDR3 size: 15 residues. The V end lost 5 bases, the J end lost 1 base, and 15 bases lay between the germline ends. CDR3 nucleotide sequence: TGTGCCAGCAGCCCAGAGACTAGTTCTTCCTACGAGCAGTACTTC. Its translation is CASSPETSSSYEQYF.

The chain links TRBV12-3 or TRBV12-4 to TRBJ2-3; D perhaps matches TRBD2 (5 bases). V lost 5 bases, J lost 6 bases, and 9 bases lay in between. The CDR3 consists of 12 residues. In nucleotides, the CDR3 is TGTGCCAGCAGTGGTTGGAGGGATACGCAGTATTTT. It translates to CASSGWRDTQYF.

The rearrangement links TRBV6-2 or TRBV6-3 to TRBJ2-5; 9 nucleotides line up with TRBD2. Germline V gene sequence: CDR1 MNHEY, CDR2 SVGEGT. The junction had 13 bases not matched to a gene; V was cut back by 6 bases and J by 5 bases. The CDR3 is made up of 16 amino acids. CDR3 sequence (DNA): TGTGCCAGCAGCCCACCATTTAGCGGGGGCCCGGAGACCCAGTACTTC. It is translated as CASSPPFSGGPETQYF.

This clonotype was seen a few times. The genes are TRBV7-9 and TRBJ1-1; weak D call: TRBD1 (6 bases). The V end was cut by 5 bases, the J end by 11 bases, with 18 bases between. This CDR3 region has 13 residues. Germline CDR1 and CDR2: SEHNR and FQNEAQ (reference sequence). DNA for the CDR3: TGTGCCAGCAGCCCAGGGGCAGTCTCTGGGGCTTTCTTT. Its protein product is CASSPGAVSGAFF.

The genes are TRBV7-8 and TRBJ2-1; D gene uncertain. Trimming stripped 2 bases from V and 7 bases from J, with 27 bases between. Germline lookup yields CDR1 SGHVS and CDR2 FQNEAQ. The CDR3 is 19 residues long. The CDR3 region has the DNA TGTGCCAGCAGCTTATCCTCTTCGTCGGGTTTCGGGTTCTGGAATGAGCAGTTCTTC. As protein: CASSLSSSSGFGFWNEQFF.

The chain is built from TRBV3-1 and TRBJ2-7; 9 nucleotides agree with TRBD1. The CDR3 has 15 residues. J lost 1 base, V lost 5 bases, and 6 bases had no gene match. Germline CDR1 LGHDT, CDR2 YNNKEL (reference sequence). This CDR3 is CASSTWTGASYEQYF. CDR3 DNA: TGTGCCAGCAGCACCTGGACAGGGGCGTCCTACGAGCAGTACTTC.

The chain uses TRBV6-5 and TRBJ2-6; D ambiguous. Per germline, CDR1 MNHEY and CDR2 SVGAGI. V shed 6 bases and J shed 0 bases, with 9 bases lying between them. The CDR3 loop spans 15 amino acids. The CDR3 here is CASRRDFSGANVLTF. In DNA, the CDR3 is TGTGCCAGCAGAAGAGATTTCTCTGGGGCCAACGTCCTGACTTTC.

The V call is TRBV24-1, the J call TRBJ1-2; the D gene is possibly TRBD1 (5 bases). V lost 6 bases and J lost 5, with 12 bases in between. This CDR3 contains 13 residues. The germline gives CDR1 KGHDR, CDR2 SFDVKD. DNA of the CDR3: TGTGCCACCAGTTCCGGGACGAATTATGGCTACACCTTC. It codes for CATSSGTNYGYTF.

There are a few counts of this clonotype. The chain is built from TRBV10-3 and TRBJ2-5; 9 positions agree with TRBD2. J gave up 1 base and V 4 bases, and 7 bases lay outside the gene matches. Germline V CDR1 and CDR2: ENHRY, SYGVKD. There are 16 residues in the CDR3. The CDR3 sequence: CAISAGAGGRQETQYF. The DNA for the CDR3 is TGTGCCATCAGTGCCGGAGCGGGGGGCCGCCAAGAGACCCAGTACTTC.